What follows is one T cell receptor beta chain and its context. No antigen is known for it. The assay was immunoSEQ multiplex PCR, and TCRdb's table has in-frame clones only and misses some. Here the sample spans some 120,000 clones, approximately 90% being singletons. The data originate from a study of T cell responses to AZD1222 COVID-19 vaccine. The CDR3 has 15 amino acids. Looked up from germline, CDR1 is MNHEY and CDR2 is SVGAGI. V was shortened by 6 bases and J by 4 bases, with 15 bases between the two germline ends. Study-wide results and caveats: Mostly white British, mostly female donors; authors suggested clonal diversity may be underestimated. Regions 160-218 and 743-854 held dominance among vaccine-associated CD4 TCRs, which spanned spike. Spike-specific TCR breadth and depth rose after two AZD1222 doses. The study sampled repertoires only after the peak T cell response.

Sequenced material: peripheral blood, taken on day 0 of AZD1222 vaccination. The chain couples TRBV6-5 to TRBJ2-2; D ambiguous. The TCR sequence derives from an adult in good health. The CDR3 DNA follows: TGTGCCAGCAGAAAAGACCTGAGTTCCACCGGGGAGCTGTTTTTT. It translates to CASRKDLSSTGELFF.